The 3 T cell receptor beta chains in this list originate from one sample, sequenced in a study of blood T cell repertoires in COVID-19. Only in-frame clones appear in the TCRdb table, and some are missing; sequencing was by immunoSEQ multiplex PCR. The sample contains 310,000 or so clones, over 80% of which appear only once. Sequencing was carried out using PBMCs or T cells enriched from blood (not recorded which). Source of these receptors: a woman aged 18-29 years who had recovered from COVID-19.

The chain is built from TRBV7-9 and TRBJ1-1, with D possibly TRBD1 on 5 matching bases. The CDR3 covers 14 residues. V was clipped by 2 bases and J by 2 bases, with 9 bases between them. Germline V gene sequence: CDR1 SEHNR, CDR2 FQNEAQ (reference sequence). The chain's CDR3 is CASSLITGNTEAFF. The CDR3 DNA reads TGTGCCAGCAGCTTAATTACAGGTAACACTGAAGCTTTCTTT.

The chain is built from TRBV6-5 and TRBJ2-7; D perhaps matches TRBD1 (6 bases). From germline, CDR1 is MNHEY and CDR2 SVGAGI. Deletions cut 3 bases from V and 4 bases from J, with 16 bases between. This CDR3 comprises 15 residues. This chain's CDR3 is CASSYQQGVSYEQYF. CDR3 DNA sequence: TGTGCCAGCAGTTATCAACAGGGAGTTTCGTACGAGCAGTACTTC.

The rearrangement joins TRBV2 to TRBJ2-1; TRBD1 aligns across 8 bases. Trimming removed 2 bases from V and 9 bases from J; junction bases left unmatched: 9. This CDR3 has 15 amino acids. Looked up from germline, CDR1 is SNHLY and CDR2 is FYNNEI. This CDR3 reads CASSESMAGGIEQFF. CDR3 coding DNA: TGTGCCAGCAGTGAAAGTATGGCAGGGGGCATTGAGCAGTTCTTC.